The rows below give T cell receptor beta chains drawn from one sample of a study of TIL therapy for anti-PD-1-resistant metastatic lung cancer. Repertoires were generated with immunoSEQ multiplex PCR, while TCRdb's copy carries only in-frame clones and drops some. The profile shows 45,000 to 75,000 clones, around nine tenths of them singletons. The source was blood, collected at baseline. Receptors originate from a person between 25 and 79 years old with non-small cell lung cancer. CDR3s include the opening cysteine and the closing phenylalanine or tryptophan.

j_call cdr3_length v_call cdr3_aa
TRBJ1-6 13 TRBV6-5 CASSLDRDPPLHF
TRBJ2-7 13 TRBV2 CASRKDSSYEQYF
TRBJ2-7 17 TRBV28 CASSLAPLQPRGGEQYF
TRBJ2-7 16 TRBV6-6 CASSSLGLAGRYEQYF
TRBJ2-3 14 TRBV5-1 CASSPGTSGDTQYF
TRBJ1-2 13 TRBV30 CAWSVIANYGYTF
TRBJ1-1 13 TRBV30 CAWSFGKNTEAFF
TRBJ2-1 14 TRBV23-1 CASSQPGHDNEQFF
TRBJ2-7 14 TRBV5-1 CASSLAGGGYEQYF
TRBJ1-1 13 TRBV29-1 CSETGGRNTEAFF
TRBJ1-2 11 TRBV10-3 CAISGTDGYTF
TRBJ1-2 14 TRBV5-1 CASSLGRGNYGYTF
TRBJ1-5 15 TRBV2 CASRQGGGFNQPQHF
TRBJ1-2 15 TRBV6-2/TRBV6-3 CASSLGQLSHYGYTF
TRBJ1-1 11 TRBV30 CAWSKNTEAFF
TRBJ2-1 15 TRBV10-1 CASSESDRDYDEQFF
TRBJ1-1 14 TRBV6-6 CASSLSGGGYGAFF
TRBJ1-5 15 TRBV6-5 CASGRPRDLNQPQHF
TRBJ2-1 11 TRBV2 CASSEAQGPFF
TRBJ2-4 12 TRBV3-1/TRBV3-2 CASSQHREAWYF
TRBJ1-2 15 TRBV7-9 CASSTSQGARYGYTF
TRBJ2-7 14 TRBV7-2 CASSLAEGPYEQYF
TRBJ1-1 12 TRBV6-5 CASSLSTQEAFF
TRBJ2-2 15 TRBV9 CASSTGTLNTGELFF
TRBJ2-2 13 TRBV2 CASSYAPTGELFF
TRBJ2-7 14 TRBV10-3 CAISARVLEYEQYF
TRBJ1-2 16 TRBV3-1/TRBV3-2 CASSLERQGAGYGYTF
TRBJ1-3 19 TRBV5-1 CASSLELVGRGPSGNTIYF
TRBJ1-5 15 TRBV28 CASSAGQRGNQPQHF
TRBJ2-7 18 TRBV4-2 CASSQAPSVGGGPYEQYF
TRBJ2-2 15 TRBV28 CASSLSSSNTGELFF
TRBJ1-2 16 TRBV11-2 CASSVRRGEANYGYTF
TRBJ1-2 16 TRBV27 CASSLRGQGANSGYTF
TRBJ1-2 12 TRBV6-5 CASSIRQHGSFF
TRBJ2-2 14 TRBV7-2 CASRAGVGAGELFF
TRBJ1-5 14 TRBV18 CASSPDRSRQPQHF
TRBJ1-1 14 TRBV28 CASSLLGGGAEAFF
TRBJ2-3 13 TRBV27 CASSPMGADTQYF
TRBJ1-4 16 TRBV30 CAWSVGQGASNEKLFF
TRBJ2-5 13 TRBV12-3/TRBV12-4 CASSPNRAETQYF
TRBJ2-2 16 TRBV10-1 CASSESRQGATGELFF
TRBJ1-1 17 TRBV5-1 CASSLAGTGGGDTEAFF
TRBJ2-1 15 TRBV7-2 CASSLVGREGNEQFF
TRBJ1-1 12 TRBV3-1/TRBV3-2 CASSPRGTEAFF
TRBJ1-5 14 TRBV7-2 CASSLARSPQPQHF
TRBJ2-1 15 TRBV5-1 CASSWQRGSYNEQFF
TRBJ1-5 17 TRBV19 CASSIGGTALSNQPQHF
TRBJ1-2 15 TRBV19 CASSPLGGSSYGYTF